This TCR beta chain was obtained from a study of blood T cell repertoires in COVID-19. Looking at the study overall: COVID-19 samples from acute and convalescent phases originated in the United States, Italy and Spain. PBMCs, B-cell-depleted T cells, or T cells were the source of the cDNA or gDNA that made up the material.

Per the authors' pipeline: Scientists estimated how many nucleated cells there were by amplifying reference gene primers. Some clones are missing from TCRdb's copy, which holds only in-frame ones; the method was immunoSEQ multiplex PCR. V and J calls and clone size are as listed in that table; D and trimming were resolved from the DNA. The table lists about 40,000 clones, approximately 91% of them singletons. CDR3 length equals 15 residues. V was clipped by 4 bases and J by 0 bases, with 12 bases between them. Germline CDR1 reads SNHLY; CDR2 reads FYNNEI. Sequences were obtained from peripheral blood. This receptor was identified in a human donor in a cohort sampled during active COVID-19. The V call is TRBV2, the J call TRBJ1-2, with D tentatively TRBD1 (5 bases). This CDR3 is CASSVSGIANYGYTF. The CDR3 nucleotides are TGTGCCAGCAGTGTATCAGGGATAGCTAACTATGGCTACACCTTC.